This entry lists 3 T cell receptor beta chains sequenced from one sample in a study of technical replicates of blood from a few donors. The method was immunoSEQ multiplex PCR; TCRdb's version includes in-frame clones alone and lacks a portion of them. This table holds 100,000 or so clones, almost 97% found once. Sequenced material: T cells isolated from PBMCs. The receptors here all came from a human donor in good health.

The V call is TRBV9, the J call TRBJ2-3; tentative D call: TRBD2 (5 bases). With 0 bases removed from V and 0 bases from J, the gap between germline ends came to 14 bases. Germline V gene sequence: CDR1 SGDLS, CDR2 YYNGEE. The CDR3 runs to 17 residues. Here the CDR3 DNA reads TGTGCCAGCAGCGTAGTCGGTAGCGCCGTTAGCACAGATACGCAGTATTTT. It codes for CASSVVGSAVSTDTQYF.

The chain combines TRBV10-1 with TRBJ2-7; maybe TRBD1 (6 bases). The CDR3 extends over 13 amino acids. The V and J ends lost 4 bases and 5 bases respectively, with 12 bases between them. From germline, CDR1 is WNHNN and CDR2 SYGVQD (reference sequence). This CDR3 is CASSGGPGDEQYF. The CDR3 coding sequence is TGCGCCAGCAGTGGGGGGCCTGGGGACGAGCAGTACTTC.

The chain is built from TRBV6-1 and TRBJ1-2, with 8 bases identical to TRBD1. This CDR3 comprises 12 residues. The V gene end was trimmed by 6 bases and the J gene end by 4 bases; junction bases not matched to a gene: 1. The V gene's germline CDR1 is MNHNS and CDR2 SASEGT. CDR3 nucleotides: TGTGCCAGCAGGACAGGGGTCTATGGCTACACCTTC. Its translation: CASRTGVYGYTF.